This T cell receptor (beta chain) comes out of a study of regulatory T cells in long-lasting Graves disease. Study background: With positive TSH receptor antibodies and over 5 years of antithyroid drugs, Graves' disease was considered persistent.

At least ten counts were recorded for this clonotype. Time point in this sample: persistent/refractory GD, antithyroid drugs over 5 years with positive TRAb. PBMCs were the source of the RNA used for TCR sequencing. American Thyroid Association guidelines were used to diagnose Graves' disease. With iRepertoire HTBI primers and Arm-PCR of CDR3 regions, TCR beta libraries were built. In TCRdb, the multiplex PCR reads were re-called with MiXCR into one record per CDR3 protein. The data hold some 470,000 distinct CDR3 sequences, with about 22% observed a single time. The germline V gene encodes CDR1 LGHDT and CDR2 YNNKEL (reference sequence). CDR3 length: 15 residues. The V and J ends lost 4 bases and 4 bases, in that order; junction bases with no gene match: 7.

This clonotype was sampled from a female donor with Graves disease. Sequenced here: peripheral blood mononuclear cells (PBMCs), sampled when the disease was refractory, from a patient treated with antithyroid drugs. The V call is TRBV3-1, the J call TRBJ2-5; TRBD2 aligns across 9 bases. The CDR3: CASSLIAGVGETQYF. The CDR3 DNA sequence: TGTGCCAGCAGCCTTATAGCGGGAGTCGGAGAGACCCAGTACTTC.